This T cell receptor (beta chain) was profiled in a study of shared clonotypes between healthy human individuals. A note on this clone: Its antigen remains unknown.

The CD4+ fraction was divided into a CD45RA+ naive subset and a CD45RA-negative memory subset. An even split of each subset's genomic DNA across several immunoSEQ plates was performed. Data came from immunoSEQ multiplex PCR; TCRdb stores just in-frame clones and leaves some out. There are roughly 640,000 clones in the sample; approximately 97% occur only once, and around 0.06% lies in the top ten. Study-level findings and limits: In a few donors, about 5% of naive CD4 clonotypes appeared in common. Larger richness was generally estimated for naive than memory subsets.

The sequencing input was naive CD4+ T cells sorted from blood. Subset specified: CD45RA+ positively selected. The receptor was isolated from a woman aged 25-40 years in good health.

Here the CDR3 DNA reads TGCGCCAGCAGCCAATCTCGGACAGACTCCTACGAGCAGTACTTC. Protein: CASSQSRTDSYEQYF. V gene TRBV4-1 combines with J gene TRBJ2-5; D is possibly TRBD1 (6 bases). The last part of the DNA fits TRBJ2-7 better; the J call may be wrong. CDR1 is MGHRA and CDR2 is YSYEKL in the germline V gene. The CDR3 contains 15 residues.